This TCR beta chain is from a study of human T cells and chemical hapten exposure. On the study more broadly: The patients were mostly female; they had alopecia areata, totalis or universalis.

Ten or more counts support this clonotype. The antigen is not known. Study results and limitations: Donors, who had alopecia, may show an immune response that differs from healthy people's. The number of TCRs over 1 in 1000 frequency stayed unchanged after DPC.

Specified time point: pre-sensitization, week 0. The treatment is: therapeutic diphenylcyclopropenone sensitization with weekly scalp DPC. As the library was built, unique molecular identifiers were attached to individual cDNA molecules. A single record per CDR3 protein comes from TCRdb applying MiXCR to the RACE reads. The sample comprises 60,000 or so distinct CDR3 sequences, 9.5% to 10% of which are singletons, and approximately 9.9% rests with the top ten. Here the sequenced sample was whole blood, taken in connection with sensitization to the hapten diphenylcyclopropenone (DPC). This clonotype was sampled from a man in his forties with alopecia areata. Some clones in this sample may be carry-over from other donors' samples.

The CDR3 spells CSATTSGRAGGETQYF. The CDR3 DNA reads TGCAGTGCTACCACTAGCGGGAGGGCCGGAGGAGAGACCCAGTACTTC. This chain links TRBV20-1 with TRBJ2-5, with 13 nucleotides matching TRBD2. The CDR3 is 16 amino acids. The germline gives CDR1 DFQATT, CDR2 SNEGSKA (reference sequence). With V trimmed by 4 bases and J by 4 bases, 9 bases remained unmatched.